Below, 25 T cell receptor beta chains from the same sample are listed, as sequenced in a study of regulatory T cells in long-lasting Graves disease (dated by TCRdb to the early 2020s). The sample's time point label, in plain terms: newly diagnosed GD, antithyroid drugs for less than 3 months. RNA was extracted from PBMCs in TRIzol for both TCR sequencing and RNA sequencing. Preparation of the library involved multiplex PCR. Sequencing was carried out with an Illumina HiSeq 4000. TCR beta libraries were built with iRepertoire HTBI primers and Arm-PCR amplification of CDR3 regions. Through fastp at Q25 and MiXCR, TCRdb rebuilt clones from the public reads, retaining in-frame beta chains. Each CDR3 protein appears once, grouped with its most common genes and DNA. This sample lists fewer than 650,000 distinct CDR3 sequences; about 16% were detected once. Jointly, the top ten make up about 20% of the sample.

The same sample was also used in a study of T cells in Graves' hyperthyroidism and ophthalmopathy.

The specimen was peripheral blood mononuclear cells (PBMCs), collected at new diagnosis, from a patient treated with antithyroid drugs. These TCRs come from a woman aged 25-40 years with Graves disease. Donor details come from another sample of the same person, matched by shared clones.

The table lists this clonotype with a few counts. The gene calls are TRBV2 and TRBJ2-3; D perhaps matches TRBD2 (6 bases). V was trimmed by 8 bases and J by 4 bases, leaving 16 bases between them. CDR3 length: 14 amino acids. CDR1 is SNHLY and CDR2 is FYNNEI in the germline V gene. The CDR3: CASGTRDAADTQYF. The CDR3 DNA reads TGTGCCAGCGGGACTCGGGACGCCGCAGATACGCAGTATTTT.

The chain combines TRBV10-3 with TRBJ2-3, with D perhaps TRBD2 (6 bases). Germline V lookup: CDR1 ENHRY, CDR2 SYGVKD. The CDR3 loop spans 14 amino acids. Trimming removed 6 bases from V and 0 bases from J, with 10 bases in between. CDR3 residues: CAISAGTSTDTQYF. As DNA, the CDR3 is TGTGCCATCAGCGCCGGGACTAGCACAGATACGCAGTATTTT.

This clonotype has a count of ten or more. The chain uses TRBV11-2 and TRBJ1-2; the D is unclear. CDR3 size: 18 residues. Germline loops: CDR1 SGHAT, CDR2 FQNNGV. The V end lost 4 bases, the J end lost 0 bases, and 21 bases lay between the germline ends. This CDR3 reads CASSSLYQTSSANYGYTF. DNA of the CDR3: TGTGCCAGCAGCTCACTCTACCAAACAAGTTCAGCTAACTATGGCTACACCTTC.

This clonotype was recorded at least ten times. CDR3 sequence reads: CSVARGGEKLFF. The CDR3 DNA is TGCAGCGTTGCCCGAGGGGGTGAAAAACTGTTTTTT. J is TRBJ1-4 and V is TRBV29-1; tentative D call: TRBD1 (6 bases). The CDR3 is 12 amino acids. Deletions cut 4 bases from V and 7 bases from J, with 10 bases between. Per germline, CDR1 SQVTM and CDR2 ANQGSEA.

The genes are TRBV20-1 and TRBJ2-7; 9 nucleotides match TRBD2. The J segment lost 2 bases and the V segment lost 1 base, leaving 9 bases of the junction unmatched. The CDR3 sequence is 16 residues long. Germline CDR1 is DFQATT and CDR2 is SNEGSKA (reference sequence). CDR3 protein: CSARVSGRLGAYEQYF. In nucleotides, the CDR3 is TGCAGTGCTAGAGTTAGCGGGAGATTGGGCGCCTACGAGCAGTACTTC.

This clonotype was seen ten or more times. V is TRBV7-2 and J is TRBJ1-6; TRBD1 matches 8 bases. This CDR3 region has 13 residues. The V gene end was trimmed by 8 bases and the J gene end by 7 bases; junction bases not matched to a gene: 4. CDR1 SGHTA and CDR2 FQGNSA come from the germline V gene. The DNA of the CDR3 is TGTGCCAGCGGAGGACAGGGAAATTCACCCCTCCACTTT. It is translated as CASGGQGNSPLHF.

This clonotype was found many times. The chain carries TRBV5-1 and TRBJ2-7; the D gene is possibly TRBD1 (5 bases). V lost 0 bases to trimming and J lost 5 bases, with 9 bases between them. CDR3 length: 13 residues. CDR1 SGHRS and CDR2 YFSETQ come from the germline V gene. Here the CDR3 reads CASSLEGAHEQYF. The CDR3 nucleotides read TGCGCCAGCAGCTTGGAAGGGGCCCACGAGCAGTACTTC.

V is TRBV5-6 and J is TRBJ2-5; D possibly corresponds to TRBD2 (6 bases). V lost 1 base to trimming and J lost 5 bases, with 15 bases between them. Per the germline V gene, CDR1 is SGHDT and CDR2 is YYEEEE. This CDR3 region has 15 residues. The CDR3 protein is CASSLRSLGGETQYF. DNA of the CDR3: TGTGCCAGCAGCTTGAGGTCCCTGGGAGGTGAGACCCAGTACTTC.

This clonotype has a count of ten or more. The CDR3 protein is CASSPQPGQVNEKLFF. The DNA of the CDR3 is TGTGCCAGCAGTCCCCAACCGGGACAGGTTAATGAAAAACTGTTTTTT. The gene calls are TRBV27 and TRBJ1-4; 8 bases are a match to TRBD1. The CDR3 runs 16 residues. After removal of 5 bases from V and 4 bases from J, the junction contained 9 bases not matched to a gene. Germline CDR1 MNHEY, CDR2 SMNVEV (reference sequence).

The chain links TRBV3-1 to TRBJ2-7; 8 positions match TRBD2. The J segment lost 4 bases and the V segment lost 4 bases, leaving 6 bases of the junction unmatched. Germline assignment: CDR1 LGHDT and CDR2 YNNKEL (reference sequence). The CDR3 covers 14 residues. Here the CDR3 DNA reads TGTGCCAGCAGCCCTGTCAGCGGGAGATACGAGCAGTACTTC. This translates into CASSPVSGRYEQYF.

This clonotype has a count of ten or more. The rearrangement joins TRBV2 to TRBJ1-5; D is unclear. The CDR3 extends over 14 amino acids. The V end lost 5 bases, the J end lost 4 bases, and 12 bases lay between the germline ends. The germline CDR1 and CDR2 sequences are SNHLY and FYNNEI. The CDR3 is CASSPDGENQPQHF. The CDR3, as DNA: TGTGCCAGCAGTCCGGACGGAGAGAATCAGCCCCAGCATTTT.

In its sample, this clonotype was seen a few times. The rearrangement uses TRBV2 and TRBJ2-1; D might be TRBD1 or TRBD2, each matching 5 bases. The length of the CDR3 is 14 residues. The germline V gene encodes CDR1 SNHLY and CDR2 FYNNEI. Deletions cut 5 bases from V and 6 bases from J, with 14 bases between. This CDR3 reads CASSQSFGTNEQFF. CDR3 nucleotides: TGTGCCAGCAGTCAAAGTTTTGGGACCAATGAGCAGTTCTTC.

This clonotype was observed a handful of times. The chain combines TRBV20-1 with TRBJ2-1; D is perhaps TRBD2 (6 bases). The germline CDR1 and CDR2 sequences are DFQATT and SNEGSKA (reference sequence). This CDR3 region has 15 residues. Trimming left V 0 bases short and J 0 bases short, with 9 bases between. The CDR3 DNA reads TGCAGTGCTAGAGATCTTAGCGGCTCCTACAATGAGCAGTTCTTC. Translating gives CSARDLSGSYNEQFF.

This clonotype was observed a single time. This chain connects TRBV20-1 to TRBJ1-1, with D unclear. The CDR3 has 12 residues. Germline loops: CDR1 DFQATT, CDR2 SNEGSKA (reference sequence). The V and J ends lost 3 bases and 5 bases respectively, with 10 bases between them. CDR3 region: CSARAGWTEAFF. The CDR3 region has the DNA TGCAGTGCTAGGGCAGGTTGGACTGAAGCTTTCTTT.

This rearrangement joins TRBV20-1 to TRBJ1-4, with 7 bases that match TRBD1. Germline V gene lookup returns CDR1 DFQATT and CDR2 SNEGSKA (reference sequence). The CDR3 has 15 amino acids. The V segment lost 3 bases and the J segment 7 bases; nucleotides outside the gene matches: 11. CDR3 in DNA: TGCAGTGCTAGCCCAAGGGACAGTATGACTGAAAAACTGTTTTTT. Its protein is CSASPRDSMTEKLFF.

This clonotype has a handful of counts. The CDR3 reads CASSGRPFSPDEQFF. In nucleotides, the CDR3 is TGCGCCAGCAGTGGGCGCCCTTTTTCCCCCGATGAGCAGTTCTTC. V usage is TRBV5-1 and J usage is TRBJ2-1; D is undetermined. In germline, CDR1 is SGHRS, CDR2 YFSETQ. The CDR3 covers 15 residues. The V end lost 5 bases, the J end lost 8 bases, and 20 bases lay between the germline ends.

This clonotype was observed at least ten times. The rearrangement links TRBV28 to TRBJ2-7; perhaps TRBD1 as D (6 bases). V was trimmed by 1 base and J by 0 bases, leaving 22 bases between them. The CDR3 covers 19 residues. Looked up from germline, CDR1 is MDHEN and CDR2 is SYDVKM. CDR3: CASSLYPKFPGAHSYEQYF. Here the CDR3 DNA reads TGTGCCAGCAGTTTATACCCGAAATTTCCAGGGGCCCACTCCTACGAGCAGTACTTC.

Concerning this clonotype itself: This may arise from a read error, as a much more abundant clone is one base away. The rearrangement joins TRBV6-2 or TRBV6-3 to TRBJ2-7; 7 nucleotides match TRBD2. There are 16 residues in the CDR3. Germline V gene lookup returns CDR1 MNHEY and CDR2 SVGEGT. Unmatched junction bases numbered 19, after V lost 7 bases and J lost 7 bases. CDR3 DNA: TGTGCCAGCACCATGATCGAGACTAGCTATTACAATGAGCAGTACTTC. Protein: CASTMIETSYYNEQYF.

The J gene is TRBJ2-5, the V gene TRBV6-1; D perhaps matches TRBD1 (5 bases). Germline V gene sequence: CDR1 MNHNS, CDR2 SASEGT. The V end was cut by 5 bases, the J end by 1 base, with 14 bases between. The CDR3 totals 15 residues. The CDR3 nucleotides are TGTGCCAGCAGTAGCCTGGGGCGCCCCCAAGAGACCCAGTACTTC. Its protein is CASSSLGRPQETQYF.

This clonotype turned up a few times. This chain uses TRBV7-9 with TRBJ1-2; 8 positions agree with TRBD1. The germline V gene has CDR1 SEHNR and CDR2 FQNEAQ (reference sequence). CDR3 length: 17 amino acids. Germline trimming cut 2 bases from V and 6 bases from J; bases unmatched to any gene: 14. The CDR3: CASSLLQGVSRSDGYTF. The CDR3 DNA reads as TGTGCCAGCAGCTTATTACAGGGGGTTTCTAGGTCTGATGGCTACACCTTC.

This clonotype has just a few counts. This may stem from a read error, because a much larger clone lies one nucleotide away. The rearrangement joins TRBV28 to TRBJ2-1; 10 bases map to TRBD2. CDR1 and CDR2 (germline): MDHEN, SYDVKM. The V segment lost 8 bases and the J segment 9 bases; nucleotides outside the gene matches: 13. There are 15 residues in the CDR3. CDR3 nucleotide sequence: TGTGCCAGCGTTGGGGCTAGCGGGAGATCAAGTGAGCAGTTCTTC. Translation gives CASVGASGRSSEQFF.

This clonotype was picked up many times. The chain's CDR3 is CSASTLKYEAFF. CDR3 DNA sequence: TGCAGTGCTAGCACCTTAAAATATGAAGCTTTCTTT. V is TRBV20-1 and J is TRBJ1-1; D gene unclear. Trimming shortened V by 3 bases and J by 7 bases, and 12 bases separated the two germline ends. In germline, CDR1 is DFQATT, CDR2 SNEGSKA (reference sequence). CDR3 length equals 12 residues.

The V call is TRBV27, the J call TRBJ1-1, with 9 bases matching TRBD1. This CDR3 is built from 15 residues. V trimming: 2 bases; J trimming: 4 bases; junction bases outside the gene matches: 5. Per germline, CDR1 MNHEY and CDR2 SMNVEV (reference sequence). CDR3 sequence reads: CASSLADRGTTEAFF. CDR3 coding DNA: TGTGCCAGCAGTTTAGCCGACAGGGGGACCACTGAAGCTTTCTTT.

This clonotype was recorded a few times. The chain combines TRBV28 with TRBJ1-5; tentative D call: TRBD1 (5 bases). The V gene's germline CDR1 is MDHEN and CDR2 SYDVKM. V lost 10 bases to trimming and J lost 1 base, with 11 bases between them. CDR3 length equals 13 residues. The CDR3 spells CAISGFSNQPQHF. The CDR3 bases are TGTGCCATATCAGGGTTCAGCAATCAGCCCCAGCATTTT. The variable domain in full, completed from reference TRBV28 and TRBJ1-5, reads DVKVTQSSRYLVKRTGEKVFLECVQDMDHENMFWYRQDPGLGLRLIYFSYDVKMKEKGDIPEGYSVSREKKERFSLILESASTNQTSMYLCAISGFSNQPQHFGDGTRLSIL.

This clonotype showed up many times. CDR3 nucleotides: TGTGCCAGCACCGGGGGGGACAGCTACGAGCAGTACTTC. This gives the protein CASTGGDSYEQYF. The genes are TRBV6-1 and TRBJ2-7; perhaps TRBD2 as D (8 bases). The CDR3 consists of 13 residues. V lost 7 bases and J 3 bases, leaving 13 bases between the germline ends. Germline CDR1 reads MNHNS; CDR2 reads SASEGT.